This is a list of T cell receptor beta chains from one sample in a study of T cell responses to AZD1222 COVID-19 vaccine. The assay was immunoSEQ multiplex PCR, and TCRdb's table has in-frame clones only and misses some. Here the sample spans 110,000 or so clones, more than 70% being singletons. The sequences come from peripheral blood, collected 28 days after the second AZD1222 dose. All receptors derive from an adult who received the AZD1222 COVID-19 vaccine. The CDR3 runs from the conserved cysteine through the conserved F or W. The D gene is left open where the match is weak. Some rows have no size entry. The others give once, few or many, or a class for an expanded clone.

J | D | size | V | length | DNA | CDR3
TRBJ1-1 | . | few | TRBV15 | 14 | TGTGCCACCAGCTCCAGAATCATCCCCACTGAAGCTTTCTTT | CATSSRIIPTEAFF
TRBJ1-4 | . | . | TRBV19 | 14 | TGTGCCAGTAGCCGTTTTTCAACTAATGAAAAACTGTTTTTT | CASSRFSTNEKLFF
TRBJ1-1 | TRBD1 | . | TRBV5-1 | 15 | TGCGCCAGCAGCAAGAAGACAGGGGGAGAGACTGAAGCTTTCTTT | CASSKKTGGETEAFF
TRBJ1-3 | . | . | TRBV20-1 | 14 | TGCAGTGCTAGTCGTCAGGACTCTGGAAACACCATATATTTT | CSASRQDSGNTIYF
TRBJ1-4 | . | . | TRBV5-1 | 14 | TGCGCCAGCAGCAACTCAGGGTTTTTTGAAAAACTGTTTTTT | CASSNSGFFEKLFF
TRBJ1-1 | . | . | TRBV3-1/TRBV3-2 | 14 | TGTGCCAGCAGCCAAGTGGGCGAAGGCACTGAAGCTTTCTTT | CASSQVGEGTEAFF
TRBJ1-6 | . | few | TRBV2 | 15 | TGTGCCAGCAGCCGGGGAGGCGCCTATAATTCACCCCTCCACTTT | CASSRGGAYNSPLHF
TRBJ2-7 | TRBD1 | . | TRBV6-5 | 13 | TGTGCCAGCAGTCACACAGGGGAAGACGAGCAGTACTTC | CASSHTGEDEQYF
TRBJ2-2 | TRBD1 | . | TRBV5-1 | 17 | TGCGCCAGCAGCCCGACAGGGGGCGTTGTAGGCGCCGGGGAGCTGTTTTTT | CASSPTGGVVGAGELFF
TRBJ1-1 | TRBD1 | . | TRBV30 | 17 | TGTGCCTGGAGCAGGCTAAGGGGACAGCCTATGAACACTGAAGCTTTCTTT | CAWSRLRGQPMNTEAFF
TRBJ1-4 | . | . | TRBV4-3 | 19 | TGCGCCAGCAGCCAAGACAGGACAGCATTTGATGCAACTAATGAAAAACTGTTTTTT | CASSQDRTAFDATNEKLFF
TRBJ2-5 | . | . | TRBV7-2 | 14 | TGTGCCAGCGGACTGGAACCCTTCCAAGAGACCCAGTACTTC | CASGLEPFQETQYF
TRBJ2-1 | . | . | TRBV2 | 13 | TGTGCCAGCAGTGTGTACGCATACAATGAGCAGTTCTTC | CASSVYAYNEQFF
TRBJ2-7 | . | . | TRBV4-3 | 11 | TGCGCCAGCAGCCCACCGAGCGAGCAGTACTTC | CASSPPSEQYF
TRBJ2-7 | . | . | TRBV6-5 | 13 | TGTGCCAGCAATGGGGGGTCTTCCTACGAGCAGTACTTC | CASNGGSSYEQYF
TRBJ2-2 | TRBD1 | . | TRBV11-2 | 18 | TGTGCCAGCAGCACCATCATGCGGTCCAGGGGGCATAACGGGGAGCTGTTTTTT | CASSTIMRSRGHNGELFF
TRBJ2-6 | . | once | TRBV13 | 16 | TGTGCCAGCAGCTTAGAGACGATCTCTGGGGCCAACGTCCTGACTTTC | CASSLETISGANVLTF